The sequence of this T cell receptor beta chain was determined in a study of T cell repertoires in cytomegalovirus infection. The junction had 11 bases not matched to a gene; V was cut back by 7 bases and J by 6 bases. CDR1 and CDR2 (germline): MNHNY, SVGAGI (reference sequence). This CDR3 contains 17 residues. Of note for this clonotype: The antigen remains unidentified.

TCRdb processed the reads anew with MiXCR; each CDR3 protein has one entry. The table shows approximately 730,000 distinct CDR3 sequences, with 25% to 30% occurring only once. This chain uses TRBV6-6 with TRBJ2-1, with TRBD2 matching over 14 bases. The source of this sequence is a human donor in good health (CMV status not recorded). Some clones in this sample may be carry-over from other donors' samples. This material consisted of cultured CD8+ T cells from PBMCs, taken from culture after CMV antigen stimulation. CDR3 loop: CASTLQGLAGGVNEQFF. Written as DNA, the CDR3 is TGTGCCAGCACCCTACAAGGACTAGCGGGGGGAGTCAATGAGCAGTTCTTC.